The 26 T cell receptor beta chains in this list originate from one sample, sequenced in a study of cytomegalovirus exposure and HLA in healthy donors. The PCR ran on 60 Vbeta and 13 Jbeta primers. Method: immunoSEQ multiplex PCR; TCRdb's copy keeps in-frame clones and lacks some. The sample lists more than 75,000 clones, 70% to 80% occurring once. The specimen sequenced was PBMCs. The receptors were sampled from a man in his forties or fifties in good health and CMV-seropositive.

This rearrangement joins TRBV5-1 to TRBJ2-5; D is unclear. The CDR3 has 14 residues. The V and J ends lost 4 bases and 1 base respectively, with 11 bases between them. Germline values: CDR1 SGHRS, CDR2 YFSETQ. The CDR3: CASSPEFLQETQYF. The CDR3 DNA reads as TGCGCCAGCAGCCCGGAGTTCCTCCAAGAGACCCAGTACTTC.

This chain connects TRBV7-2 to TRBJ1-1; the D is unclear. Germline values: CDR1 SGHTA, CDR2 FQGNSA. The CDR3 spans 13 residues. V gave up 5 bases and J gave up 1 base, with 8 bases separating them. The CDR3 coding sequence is TGTGCCAGCAGCCCACAGCAGAACACTGAAGCTTTCTTT. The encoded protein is CASSPQQNTEAFF.

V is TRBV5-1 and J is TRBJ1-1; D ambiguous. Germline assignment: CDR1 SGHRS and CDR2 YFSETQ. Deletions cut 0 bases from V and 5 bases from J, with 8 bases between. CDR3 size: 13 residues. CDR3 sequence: CASSLDAGTEAFF. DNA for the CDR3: TGCGCCAGCAGCTTGGACGCGGGGACTGAAGCTTTCTTT.

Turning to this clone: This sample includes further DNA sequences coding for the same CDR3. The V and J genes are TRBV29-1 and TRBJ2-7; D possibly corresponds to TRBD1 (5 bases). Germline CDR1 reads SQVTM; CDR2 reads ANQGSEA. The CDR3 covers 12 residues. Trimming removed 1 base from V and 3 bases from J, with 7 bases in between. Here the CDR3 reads CSVEVRDYEQYF. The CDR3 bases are TGCAGCGTTGAAGTCAGGGACTACGAGCAGTACTTC.

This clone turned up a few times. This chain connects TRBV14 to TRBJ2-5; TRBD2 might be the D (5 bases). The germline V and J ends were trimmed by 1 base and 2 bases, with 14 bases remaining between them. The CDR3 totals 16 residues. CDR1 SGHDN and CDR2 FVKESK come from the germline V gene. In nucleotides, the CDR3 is TGTGCCAGCAGCCAAGGGAGCCTAGCAGCACAAGAGACCCAGTACTTC. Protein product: CASSQGSLAAQETQYF.

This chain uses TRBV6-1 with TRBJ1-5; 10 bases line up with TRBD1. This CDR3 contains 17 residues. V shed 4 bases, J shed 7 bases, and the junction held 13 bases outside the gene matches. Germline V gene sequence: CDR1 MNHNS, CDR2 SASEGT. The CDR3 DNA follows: TGTGCCAGCAGTGGATCCCAGGACAGGGGGTATATCCAGCCCCAGCATTTT. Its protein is CASSGSQDRGYIQPQHF.

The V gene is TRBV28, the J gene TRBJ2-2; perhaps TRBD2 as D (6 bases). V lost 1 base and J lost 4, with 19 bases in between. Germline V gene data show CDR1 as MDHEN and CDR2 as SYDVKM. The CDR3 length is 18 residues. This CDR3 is CASSLSPPGGIRTGELFF. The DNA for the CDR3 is TGTGCCAGCAGTTTATCTCCCCCTGGAGGGATTCGCACCGGGGAGCTGTTTTTT.

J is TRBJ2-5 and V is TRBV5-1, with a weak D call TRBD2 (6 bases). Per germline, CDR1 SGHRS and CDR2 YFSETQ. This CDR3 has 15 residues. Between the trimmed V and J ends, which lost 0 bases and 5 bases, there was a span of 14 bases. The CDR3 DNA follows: TGCGCCAGCAGCTTGGGGGACTGGGAGGTGGAGACCCAGTACTTC. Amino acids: CASSLGDWEVETQYF.

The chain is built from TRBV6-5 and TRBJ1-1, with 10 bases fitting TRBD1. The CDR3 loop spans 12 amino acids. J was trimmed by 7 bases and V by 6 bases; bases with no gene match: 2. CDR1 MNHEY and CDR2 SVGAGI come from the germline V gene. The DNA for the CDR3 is TGTGCCAGCAGGACAGGGGGCGATGAAGCTTTCTTT. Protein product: CASRTGGDEAFF.

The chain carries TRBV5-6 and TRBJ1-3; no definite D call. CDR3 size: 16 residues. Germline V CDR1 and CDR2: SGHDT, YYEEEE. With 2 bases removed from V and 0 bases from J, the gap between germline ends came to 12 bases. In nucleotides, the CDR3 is TGTGCCAGCAGCTTCCCCGCCCTGAGCTCTGGAAACACCATATATTTT. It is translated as CASSFPALSSGNTIYF.

CDR3: CSLLAADTQYF. The CDR3 DNA reads TGCAGTCTTCTAGCGGCAGATACGCAGTATTTT. This sequence joins TRBV20-1 and TRBJ2-3; 7 bases align to TRBD2. The CDR3 is 11 residues long. CDR1 and CDR2 from the germline V gene are DFQATT and SNEGSKA (reference sequence). The V and J ends lost 8 bases and 4 bases, in that order; junction bases with no gene match: 3.

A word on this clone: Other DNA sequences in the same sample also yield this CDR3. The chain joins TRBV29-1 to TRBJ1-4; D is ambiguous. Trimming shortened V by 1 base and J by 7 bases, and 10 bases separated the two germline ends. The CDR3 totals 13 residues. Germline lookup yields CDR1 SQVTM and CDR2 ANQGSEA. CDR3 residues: CSVEGPGREKLFF. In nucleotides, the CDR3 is TGCAGCGTTGAAGGCCCAGGTCGTGAAAAACTGTTTTTT.

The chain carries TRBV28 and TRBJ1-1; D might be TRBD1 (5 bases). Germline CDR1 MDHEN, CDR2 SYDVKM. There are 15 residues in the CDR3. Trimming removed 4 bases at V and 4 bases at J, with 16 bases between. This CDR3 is CASSWIVSQGTEAFF. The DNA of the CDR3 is TGTGCCAGCAGTTGGATAGTCTCCCAGGGCACTGAAGCTTTCTTT. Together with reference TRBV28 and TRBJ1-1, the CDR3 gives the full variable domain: DVKVTQSSRYLVKRTGEKVFLECVQDMDHENMFWYRQDPGLGLRLIYFSYDVKMKEKGDIPEGYSVSREKKERFSLILESASTNQTSMYLCASSWIVSQGTEAFFGQGTRLTVV.

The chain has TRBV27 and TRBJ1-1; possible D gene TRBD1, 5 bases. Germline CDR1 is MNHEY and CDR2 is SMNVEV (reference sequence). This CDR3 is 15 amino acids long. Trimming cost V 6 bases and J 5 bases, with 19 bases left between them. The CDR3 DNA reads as TGTGCCAGCAGCCCCAGGCGGGGGGGGAGGACTGAAGCTTTCTTT. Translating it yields CASSPRRGGRTEAFF.

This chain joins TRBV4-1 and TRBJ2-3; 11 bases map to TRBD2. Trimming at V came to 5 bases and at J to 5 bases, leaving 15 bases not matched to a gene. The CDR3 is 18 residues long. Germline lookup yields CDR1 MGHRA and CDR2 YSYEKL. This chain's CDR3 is CASSFSGRAGSSRDTQYF. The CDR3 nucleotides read TGCGCCAGCAGCTTTAGCGGGAGGGCCGGGTCGTCACGAGATACGCAGTATTTT.

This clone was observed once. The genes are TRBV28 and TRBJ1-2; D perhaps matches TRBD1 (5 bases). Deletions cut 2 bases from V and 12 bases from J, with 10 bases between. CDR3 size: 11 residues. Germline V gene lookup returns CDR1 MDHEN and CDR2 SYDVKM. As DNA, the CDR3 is TGTGCCAGCAGTTTAACCAGGGCCCACACCTTC. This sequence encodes CASSLTRAHTF.

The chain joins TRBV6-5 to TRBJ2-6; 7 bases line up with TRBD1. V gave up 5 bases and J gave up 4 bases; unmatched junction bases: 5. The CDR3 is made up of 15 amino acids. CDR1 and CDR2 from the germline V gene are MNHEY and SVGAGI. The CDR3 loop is CASSATGAGANVLTF. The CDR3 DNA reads TGTGCCAGCAGTGCCACAGGGGCCGGGGCCAACGTCCTGACTTTC.

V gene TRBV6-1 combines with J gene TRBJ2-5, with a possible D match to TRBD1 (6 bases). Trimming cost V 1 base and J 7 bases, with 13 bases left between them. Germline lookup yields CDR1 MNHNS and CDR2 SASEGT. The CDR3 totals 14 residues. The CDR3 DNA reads TGTGCCAGCAGTGAAGTTCTACAGGGTGGGACCCAGTACTTC. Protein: CASSEVLQGGTQYF.

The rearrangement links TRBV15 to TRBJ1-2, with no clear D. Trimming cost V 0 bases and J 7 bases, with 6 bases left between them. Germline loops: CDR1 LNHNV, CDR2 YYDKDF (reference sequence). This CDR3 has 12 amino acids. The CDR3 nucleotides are TGTGCCACCAGCAGAGACCAGTCTGGCTACACCTTC. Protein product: CATSRDQSGYTF.

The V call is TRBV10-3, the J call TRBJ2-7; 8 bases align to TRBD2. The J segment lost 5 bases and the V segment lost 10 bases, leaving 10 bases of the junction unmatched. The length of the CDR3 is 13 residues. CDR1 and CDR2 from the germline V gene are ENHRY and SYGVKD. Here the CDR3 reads CATTSGSSDEQYF. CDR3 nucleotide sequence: TGTGCCACGACCAGCGGGAGTTCCGACGAGCAGTACTTC.

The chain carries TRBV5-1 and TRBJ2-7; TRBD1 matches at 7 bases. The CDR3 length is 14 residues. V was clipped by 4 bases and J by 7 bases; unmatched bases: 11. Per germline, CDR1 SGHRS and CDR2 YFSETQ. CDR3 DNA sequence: TGCGCCAGCAGCCTCCAAGACAGGGTGGGGGAGCAGTACTTC. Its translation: CASSLQDRVGEQYF.

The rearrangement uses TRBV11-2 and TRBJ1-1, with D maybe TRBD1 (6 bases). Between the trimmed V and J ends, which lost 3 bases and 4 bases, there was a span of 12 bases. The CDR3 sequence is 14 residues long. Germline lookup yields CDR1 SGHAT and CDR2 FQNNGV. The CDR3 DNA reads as TGTGCCAGCAGCTTGGGACAAGTGGTCACTGAAGCTTTCTTT. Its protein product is CASSLGQVVTEAFF.

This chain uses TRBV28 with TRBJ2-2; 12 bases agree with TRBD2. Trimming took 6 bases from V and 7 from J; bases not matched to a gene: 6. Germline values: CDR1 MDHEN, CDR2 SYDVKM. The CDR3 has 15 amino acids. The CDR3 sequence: CASRTSGGMIGELFF. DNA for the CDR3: TGTGCCAGCAGGACTAGCGGGGGTATGATCGGGGAGCTGTTTTTT.

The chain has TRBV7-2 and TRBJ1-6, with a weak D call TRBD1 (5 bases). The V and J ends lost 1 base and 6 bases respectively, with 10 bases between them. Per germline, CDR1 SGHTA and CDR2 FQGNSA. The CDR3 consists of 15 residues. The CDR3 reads CASSLEPGPNSPLHF. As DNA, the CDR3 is TGTGCCAGCAGCTTAGAACCAGGGCCTAATTCACCCCTCCACTTT.

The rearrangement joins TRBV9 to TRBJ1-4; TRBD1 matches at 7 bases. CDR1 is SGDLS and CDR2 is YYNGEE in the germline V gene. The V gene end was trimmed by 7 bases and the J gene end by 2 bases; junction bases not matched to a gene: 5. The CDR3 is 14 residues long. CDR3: CASGTGQTNEKLFF. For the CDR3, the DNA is TGTGCCAGCGGCACGGGACAGACTAATGAAAAACTGTTTTTT.

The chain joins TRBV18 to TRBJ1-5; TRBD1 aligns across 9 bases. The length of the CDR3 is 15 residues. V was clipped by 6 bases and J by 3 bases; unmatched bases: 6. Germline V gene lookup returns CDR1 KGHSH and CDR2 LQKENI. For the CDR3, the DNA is TGTGCCAGCTCCCCCGGACAGGGGAACAATCAGCCCCAGCATTTT. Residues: CASSPGQGNNQPQHF.